This entry describes one T cell receptor beta chain. Clones were read by immunoSEQ multiplex PCR, and TCRdb kept only the in-frame ones, dropping some. The table has 150,000 to 200,000 clones, 70% to 90% seen once. Trimming pared 1 base from V and 1 base from J, leaving 5 bases between. CDR1 is SEHNR, CDR2 FQNEAQ, per germline (reference sequence). The CDR3 contains 13 residues. The data were taken from a study of blood T cell repertoires in COVID-19. Overall study context: Researchers got acute and convalescent COVID-19 samples from the United States, Italy and Spain.

The chain employs TRBV7-9 and TRBJ2-7; D perhaps matches TRBD1 (5 bases). The material sequenced was peripheral blood. This clonotype originated in a woman aged 45 to 65 with COVID-19, enrolled during active disease. The CDR3 DNA reads as TGTGCCAGCAGCTTAGACAGGTCCTACGAGCAGTACTTC. Its protein product is CASSLDRSYEQYF.